Listed below are T cell receptor beta chains from one sample, sequenced in a study of T cell responses to AZD1222 COVID-19 vaccine. This table comes from immunoSEQ multiplex PCR, and its TCRdb copy is limited to in-frame clones, with some not included. Among about 93,000 clones, 80% to 90% were seen once, and the ten largest hold approximately 8%. The sample consisted of peripheral blood, taken on day 0 of AZD1222 vaccination. These receptor sequences come from an adult in good health. The CDR3 runs from the conserved cysteine through the conserved F or W. A D gene is named only where the DNA matches it firmly. A row's size may be missing; if present it is once, few, many or a size class.

J gene: TRBJ2-2; D gene: .; clone size: .; V gene: TRBV19; CDR3 DNA: TGTGCCAGTGGACGGAACACCGGGGAGCTGTTTTTT; CDR3 protein: CASGRNTGELFF
J gene: TRBJ2-2; D gene: TRBD2; clone size: .; V gene: TRBV4-2; CDR3 DNA: TGTGCCAGCAGCCAACCACTCACTAGCGGGAGTGCCGGGGAGCTGTTTTTT; CDR3 protein: CASSQPLTSGSAGELFF
J gene: TRBJ1-2; D gene: .; clone size: .; V gene: TRBV18; CDR3 DNA: TGTGCCAGCTCACCTAGGGAGAACTATGGCTACACCTTC; CDR3 protein: CASSPRENYGYTF
J gene: TRBJ2-3; D gene: .; clone size: .; V gene: TRBV29-1; CDR3 DNA: TGCAGCGTTGAGGATCGCGGGGCTGGAGGCATTATCACAGATACGCAGTATTTT; CDR3 protein: CSVEDRGAGGIITDTQYF
J gene: TRBJ1-3; D gene: TRBD1; clone size: .; V gene: TRBV3-1/TRBV3-2; CDR3 DNA: TGTGCCAGCAGCCAAGCCCGGACAGGGGGAAACACCATATATTTT; CDR3 protein: CASSQARTGGNTIYF
J gene: TRBJ1-5; D gene: .; clone size: .; V gene: TRBV7-8; CDR3 DNA: TGTGCCAGCAGCTCCGGACTGAACAATCAGCCCCAGCATTTT; CDR3 protein: CASSSGLNNQPQHF
J gene: TRBJ2-2; D gene: .; clone size: .; V gene: TRBV5-1; CDR3 DNA: TGCGCCAGCAACCGAGAGGGAGGGAACACCGGGGAGCTGTTTTTT; CDR3 protein: CASNREGGNTGELFF
J gene: TRBJ1-2; D gene: .; clone size: .; V gene: TRBV7-2; CDR3 DNA: TGTGCCAGCAGCTTAGGGCTCACTTCTAACTATGGCTACACCTTC; CDR3 protein: CASSLGLTSNYGYTF
J gene: TRBJ1-1; D gene: .; clone size: .; V gene: TRBV5-1; CDR3 DNA: TGCGCCAGCAGCTTGGAGGGACATAGTGAAGCTTTCTTT; CDR3 protein: CASSLEGHSEAFF
J gene: TRBJ1-2; D gene: .; clone size: .; V gene: TRBV10-3; CDR3 DNA: TGTGCCATCAGGAGAACAGGGAGGTCTGCCTATGGCTACACCTTC; CDR3 protein: CAIRRTGRSAYGYTF
J gene: TRBJ1-4; D gene: .; clone size: .; V gene: TRBV5-8; CDR3 DNA: TGTGCCAGCAGCATGGGAGGGGTGGATGAAAAACTGTTTTTT; CDR3 protein: CASSMGGVDEKLFF
J gene: TRBJ2-3; D gene: TRBD2; clone size: .; V gene: TRBV27; CDR3 DNA: TGTGCCAGCAGTTTCCTAGCGGGAGCAGATACGCAGTATTTT; CDR3 protein: CASSFLAGADTQYF
J gene: TRBJ2-1; D gene: .; clone size: .; V gene: TRBV9; CDR3 DNA: TGTGCCAGCAGCGTAGGGTTTCCACACCCCGGGGATGAGCAGTTCTTC; CDR3 protein: CASSVGFPHPGDEQFF
J gene: TRBJ2-7; D gene: .; clone size: .; V gene: TRBV11-1; CDR3 DNA: TGTGCCAGCAGCCGACGAAGATACCCCTACGAGCAGTACTTC; CDR3 protein: CASSRRRYPYEQYF
J gene: TRBJ1-2; D gene: .; clone size: .; V gene: TRBV4-1; CDR3 DNA: TGCGCCAGCAGCCTAGTGGGCTCCGGGCCAAAAACCCTCCTTAACTATGGCTACACCTTC; CDR3 protein: CASSLVGSGPKTLLNYGYTF
J gene: TRBJ1-3; D gene: TRBD1; clone size: .; V gene: TRBV10-1; CDR3 DNA: TGCGCCAGCAAGGTTCAGGGGGGGAACACCATATATTTT; CDR3 protein: CASKVQGGNTIYF
J gene: TRBJ2-1; D gene: TRBD2; clone size: .; V gene: TRBV2; CDR3 DNA: TGTGCCAGCAGTGATCTTCTGGGGGGGGACTACAATGAGCAGTTCTTC; CDR3 protein: CASSDLLGGDYNEQFF
J gene: TRBJ2-7; D gene: TRBD1; clone size: few; V gene: TRBV9; CDR3 DNA: TGTGCCAGCAGCGCCGCCGGGATGACAGGGAGCGAGCAGTACTTC; CDR3 protein: CASSAAGMTGSEQYF
J gene: TRBJ2-1; D gene: .; clone size: .; V gene: TRBV11-3; CDR3 DNA: TGTGCCAGCAGCTTAGGGGACATTTCCGAGCAGTTCTTC; CDR3 protein: CASSLGDISEQFF
J gene: TRBJ2-7; D gene: .; clone size: .; V gene: TRBV5-6; CDR3 DNA: TGTGCCAGCGGTTCCGCTCTCGGAGGCGAGCAGTACTTC; CDR3 protein: CASGSALGGEQYF
J gene: TRBJ1-2; D gene: .; clone size: .; V gene: TRBV5-4; CDR3 DNA: TGTGCCAGCAGCTCTACAGGGAACTATGGCTACACCTTC; CDR3 protein: CASSSTGNYGYTF
J gene: TRBJ1-5; D gene: .; clone size: .; V gene: TRBV19; CDR3 DNA: TGTGCCAGTAGTATCCCCGACCCCAGAGTGCATTTT; CDR3 protein: CASSIPDPRVHF
J gene: TRBJ1-1; D gene: .; clone size: .; V gene: TRBV28; CDR3 DNA: TGTGCCAGCAGTTTCTACAGCTCGAACACTGAAGCTTTCTTT; CDR3 protein: CASSFYSSNTEAFF
J gene: TRBJ1-2; D gene: TRBD1; clone size: .; V gene: TRBV2; CDR3 DNA: TGTGCCAGCAGGACAGGGGAAGATGGCTACACCTTC; CDR3 protein: CASRTGEDGYTF
J gene: TRBJ2-7; D gene: .; clone size: .; V gene: TRBV27; CDR3 DNA: TGTGCCAGCAGCCCACGAGTCTCCTACGAGCAGTACTTC; CDR3 protein: CASSPRVSYEQYF
J gene: TRBJ1-5; D gene: .; clone size: .; V gene: TRBV18; CDR3 DNA: TGTGCCAGCTCACCCCGGCAGTTGAATAGCAATCAGCCCCAGCATTTT; CDR3 protein: CASSPRQLNSNQPQHF
J gene: TRBJ2-1; D gene: .; clone size: .; V gene: TRBV7-7; CDR3 DNA: TGTGCCAGCAGCTCCTCGGGGAGCCCCTACAATGAGCAGTTCTTC; CDR3 protein: CASSSSGSPYNEQFF
J gene: TRBJ1-2; D gene: .; clone size: .; V gene: TRBV18; CDR3 DNA: TGTGCCAGCTCACCCAACAGGGAGGGCTATGGCTACACCTTC; CDR3 protein: CASSPNREGYGYTF
J gene: TRBJ2-1; D gene: TRBD2; clone size: .; V gene: TRBV7-2; CDR3 DNA: TGTGCCAGCAGCTTAGCGAGTAGCGGGAATTACAATGAGCAGTTCTTC; CDR3 protein: CASSLASSGNYNEQFF
J gene: TRBJ2-2; D gene: TRBD2; clone size: .; V gene: TRBV13; CDR3 DNA: TGTGCCAGCAGACGGACTAGCGGAACCGGGGAGCTGTTTTTT; CDR3 protein: CASRRTSGTGELFF
J gene: TRBJ1-2; D gene: .; clone size: .; V gene: TRBV18; CDR3 DNA: TGTGCCAGCTCAGCCGGTCTGTATGGCTACACCTTC; CDR3 protein: CASSAGLYGYTF
J gene: TRBJ1-5; D gene: .; clone size: few; V gene: TRBV19; CDR3 DNA: TGTGCCAGTAGTAACCCCCGGGACTATAGCAATCAGCCCCAGCATTTT; CDR3 protein: CASSNPRDYSNQPQHF
J gene: TRBJ2-1; D gene: TRBD2; clone size: .; V gene: TRBV7-9; CDR3 DNA: TGTGCCAGCAGCTCCCCTGTGGGGTGGGGGACTAGATCGGATGAGCAGTTCTTC; CDR3 protein: CASSSPVGWGTRSDEQFF
J gene: TRBJ2-3; D gene: TRBD2; clone size: .; V gene: TRBV6-6; CDR3 DNA: TGTGCCAGCAGTGCTTCTAGCGGGAGGATAGATACGCAGTATTTT; CDR3 protein: CASSASSGRIDTQYF
J gene: TRBJ2-2; D gene: TRBD2; clone size: .; V gene: TRBV11-2; CDR3 DNA: TGTGCCAGCAGTTCCACTCCAGGACTAGCGAACACCGGGGAGCTGTTTTTT; CDR3 protein: CASSSTPGLANTGELFF
J gene: TRBJ1-5; D gene: TRBD1; clone size: .; V gene: TRBV7-2; CDR3 DNA: TGTGCCAGCAGCTTAAGGAGGGGGCTCAATCAGCCCCAGCATTTT; CDR3 protein: CASSLRRGLNQPQHF
J gene: TRBJ2-7; D gene: TRBD2; clone size: once; V gene: TRBV19; CDR3 DNA: TGTGCCCGCCGGGGGGGGTACGAGCAGTACTTC; CDR3 protein: CARRGGYEQYF
J gene: TRBJ2-1; D gene: .; clone size: .; V gene: TRBV11-3; CDR3 DNA: TGTGCCAGCAGCTTGGTTTCCGCTTCTCAGCAGTTCTTC; CDR3 protein: CASSLVSASQQFF
J gene: TRBJ2-5; D gene: TRBD1; clone size: .; V gene: TRBV7-9; CDR3 DNA: TGTGCCAGCAACATATTCCCGAGGGACAGCCCAAACCAAGAGACCCAGTACTTC; CDR3 protein: CASNIFPRDSPNQETQYF
J gene: TRBJ1-1; D gene: .; clone size: .; V gene: TRBV3-1/TRBV3-2; CDR3 DNA: TGTGCCAGCAGCCAAGGCGACAGTTTCTCTGAAGCTTTCTTT; CDR3 protein: CASSQGDSFSEAFF
J gene: TRBJ1-1; D gene: TRBD1; clone size: .; V gene: TRBV6-5; CDR3 DNA: TGTGCCAGCAAACTAGGACAGGGGCGGAACACTGAAGCTTTCTTT; CDR3 protein: CASKLGQGRNTEAFF
J gene: TRBJ2-7; D gene: .; clone size: few; V gene: TRBV6-1; CDR3 DNA: TGTGCCAGCAGTGATGTCGATCCCACCACCTACGAGCAGTACTTC; CDR3 protein: CASSDVDPTTYEQYF
J gene: TRBJ1-3; D gene: .; clone size: .; V gene: TRBV18; CDR3 DNA: TGTGCCAGCTCACCGTATACGGAGGGTGGAAACACCATATATTTT; CDR3 protein: CASSPYTEGGNTIYF
J gene: TRBJ1-6; D gene: .; clone size: .; V gene: TRBV7-6; CDR3 DNA: TGTGCCAGCAGCCCCCAATCCCGGCGGGATTCACCCCTCCACTTT; CDR3 protein: CASSPQSRRDSPLHF
J gene: TRBJ2-7; D gene: .; clone size: .; V gene: TRBV5-4; CDR3 DNA: TGTGCCAGCAGCTTGGCCGGGAACACAAAGCAGTACTTC; CDR3 protein: CASSLAGNTKQYF
J gene: TRBJ1-1; D gene: .; clone size: .; V gene: TRBV19; CDR3 DNA: TGTGCCAGTAGTCATGGGGGGGGCACTGAAGCTTTCTTT; CDR3 protein: CASSHGGGTEAFF
J gene: TRBJ2-3; D gene: TRBD2; clone size: .; V gene: TRBV7-6; CDR3 DNA: TGTGCCAGCAGCTTAAGAGGACCGTTGCGGGAGGGCCGCGCAGATACGCAGTATTTT; CDR3 protein: CASSLRGPLREGRADTQYF
J gene: TRBJ1-6; D gene: .; clone size: few; V gene: TRBV6-5; CDR3 DNA: TGTGCCAGCACCAAGGGGGGTTCACCCCTCCACTTT; CDR3 protein: CASTKGGSPLHF
J gene: TRBJ1-2; D gene: .; clone size: .; V gene: TRBV18; CDR3 DNA: TGTGCCAGCTCACCAGGGGGACACAACTATGGCTACACCTTC; CDR3 protein: CASSPGGHNYGYTF
J gene: TRBJ2-7; D gene: .; clone size: .; V gene: TRBV20-1; CDR3 DNA: TGCAGTGCTAGTGCCGGAGTAGCGGAAACCTACGAGCAGTACTTC; CDR3 protein: CSASAGVAETYEQYF
J gene: TRBJ2-4; D gene: .; clone size: .; V gene: TRBV7-2; CDR3 DNA: TGTGCCAGCAGCTTAGGGGCAGGGAGAGGTGACATTCAGTACTTC; CDR3 protein: CASSLGAGRGDIQYF
J gene: TRBJ2-5; D gene: TRBD2; clone size: .; V gene: TRBV9; CDR3 DNA: TGTGCCAGCAGCCCCCAATGGACTAGCGGGGGGGAGACCCAGTACTTC; CDR3 protein: CASSPQWTSGGETQYF
J gene: TRBJ2-7; D gene: TRBD2; clone size: .; V gene: TRBV18; CDR3 DNA: TGTGCCAGCTCCAACGAACGGACTAGCGGGAGTTATTCCTACGAGCAGTACTTC; CDR3 protein: CASSNERTSGSYSYEQYF
J gene: TRBJ2-7; D gene: .; clone size: .; V gene: TRBV7-6; CDR3 DNA: TGTGCCAGCAGCTTAGATCGCCGGCCAAGCGGACAGACCAATAACTACGAGCAGTACTTC; CDR3 protein: CASSLDRRPSGQTNNYEQYF
J gene: TRBJ1-4; D gene: .; clone size: few; V gene: TRBV7-3; CDR3 DNA: TGTGCCAGCAGCTTAATTCCGACGGATGATAATGAAAAACTGTTTTTT; CDR3 protein: CASSLIPTDDNEKLFF
J gene: TRBJ1-5; D gene: .; clone size: .; V gene: TRBV24-1; CDR3 DNA: TGTGCCACCAGTGAGCCCACAGGGAGGGAGCCCCAGCATTTT; CDR3 protein: CATSEPTGREPQHF
J gene: TRBJ2-3; D gene: .; clone size: .; V gene: TRBV3-1/TRBV3-2; CDR3 DNA: TGTGCCAGCAGCCCCCAGACTGGTTATACGCAGTATTTT; CDR3 protein: CASSPQTGYTQYF
J gene: TRBJ2-1; D gene: TRBD2; clone size: .; V gene: TRBV2; CDR3 DNA: TGTGCCAACGGACTAGCGGGAGGTAATGAGCAGTTCTTC; CDR3 protein: CANGLAGGNEQFF
J gene: TRBJ1-4; D gene: TRBD1; clone size: .; V gene: TRBV7-3; CDR3 DNA: TGTGCCAGCAGCTTAGGGGGACAGGGGAGTAATGAAAAACTGTTTTTT; CDR3 protein: CASSLGGQGSNEKLFF